The rows below give T cell receptor beta chains drawn from one sample of a study of blood T cell repertoires in COVID-19. Sequencing was performed with immunoSEQ multiplex PCR; in TCRdb, only in-frame clones are kept and a portion is missing. The table includes a few hundred thousand clones, 70% to 90% detected once. Material for sequencing was PBMCs or T cells enriched from blood (not recorded which). The receptor set was obtained from a woman in her twenties or thirties who had been exposed to COVID-19. Both conserved end residues are part of each CDR3. D genes are given only for firm matches. Expanded clones get a size class; other rows say once, few or many, or leave the size out.

abundance: -; d_gene: -; v_gene: TRBV30; j_gene: TRBJ1-4; CDR3aa: CAWSIRVHEKLFF; CDR3nt: TGTGCCTGGAGTATTCGGGTCCATGAAAAACTGTTTTTT
abundance: -; d_gene: -; v_gene: TRBV3-1/TRBV3-2; j_gene: TRBJ1-2; CDR3aa: CASSQVGANYGYTF; CDR3nt: TGTGCCAGCAGCCAAGTGGGGGCCAACTATGGCTACACCTTC
abundance: -; d_gene: -; v_gene: TRBV9; j_gene: TRBJ2-5; CDR3aa: CASSVGQQETQYF; CDR3nt: TGTGCCAGCAGCGTAGGGCAACAGGAGACCCAGTACTTC
abundance: -; d_gene: -; v_gene: TRBV27; j_gene: TRBJ1-2; CDR3aa: CASSLTKTGTYGYTF; CDR3nt: TGTGCCAGCAGTTTAACCAAAACAGGGACCTATGGCTACACCTTC
abundance: -; d_gene: TRBD1; v_gene: TRBV7-9; j_gene: TRBJ1-4; CDR3aa: CASSFRDRAVANEKLFF; CDR3nt: TGTGCCAGCAGCTTCCGGGACAGGGCAGTTGCTAATGAAAAACTGTTTTTT
abundance: -; d_gene: TRBD1; v_gene: TRBV24-1; j_gene: TRBJ2-7; CDR3aa: CATSAQGFEQYF; CDR3nt: TGTGCCACCAGTGCACAGGGGTTCGAGCAGTACTTC
abundance: once; d_gene: TRBD2; v_gene: TRBV23-1; j_gene: TRBJ2-4; CDR3aa: CASSQFRVAGADIQYF; CDR3nt: TGCGCCAGCAGTCAATTCAGGGTAGCGGGGGCCGACATTCAGTACTTC
abundance: -; d_gene: -; v_gene: TRBV24-1; j_gene: TRBJ2-7; CDR3aa: CATSDRRTDYEQYF; CDR3nt: TGTGCCACCAGTGATCGCAGGACAGATTACGAGCAGTACTTC
abundance: -; d_gene: TRBD2; v_gene: TRBV6-2/TRBV6-3; j_gene: TRBJ2-1; CDR3aa: CASSYSGLYTWGYNEQFF; CDR3nt: TGTGCCAGCAGTTACTCGGGACTATACACCTGGGGCTACAATGAGCAGTTCTTC
abundance: -; d_gene: TRBD1; v_gene: TRBV10-1; j_gene: TRBJ1-1; CDR3aa: CASSDRGQGNTEAFF; CDR3nt: TGCGCCAGCAGTGACCGGGGACAGGGGAACACTGAAGCTTTCTTT
abundance: -; d_gene: -; v_gene: TRBV2; j_gene: TRBJ2-4; CDR3aa: CASSREGAKNIQYF; CDR3nt: TGTGCCAGCAGTAGAGAGGGAGCCAAAAACATTCAGTACTTC
abundance: once; d_gene: TRBD1; v_gene: TRBV3-1/TRBV3-2; j_gene: TRBJ2-3; CDR3aa: CASSQGTGDRRDTQYF; CDR3nt: TGTGCCAGCAGCCAAGGGACCGGGGACAGGCGCGATACGCAGTATTTT
abundance: once; d_gene: TRBD1; v_gene: TRBV5-1; j_gene: TRBJ2-3; CDR3aa: CASSLGGGTDTQYF; CDR3nt: TGCGCCAGCAGCCTAGGGGGCGGCACAGATACGCAGTATTTT
abundance: -; d_gene: -; v_gene: TRBV7-8; j_gene: TRBJ2-1; CDR3aa: CASSLDEGVAWQFF; CDR3nt: TGTGCCAGCAGCTTAGATGAGGGGGTGGCTTGGCAGTTCTTC
abundance: -; d_gene: TRBD1; v_gene: TRBV6-5; j_gene: TRBJ1-1; CDR3aa: CASSPDRGMNTEAFF; CDR3nt: TGTGCCAGCAGTCCGGACAGGGGGATGAACACTGAAGCTTTCTTT
abundance: -; d_gene: -; v_gene: TRBV7-9; j_gene: TRBJ1-1; CDR3aa: CASSLITGNTEAFF; CDR3nt: TGTGCCAGCAGCCTAATTACAGGTAACACTGAAGCTTTCTTT
abundance: -; d_gene: -; v_gene: TRBV30; j_gene: TRBJ1-1; CDR3aa: CAWSPLWGMNTEAFF; CDR3nt: TGTGCCTGGAGTCCCCTTTGGGGCATGAACACTGAAGCTTTCTTT
abundance: -; d_gene: -; v_gene: TRBV7-2; j_gene: TRBJ1-1; CDR3aa: CASSLAQGMAEAFF; CDR3nt: TGTGCCAGCAGCTTAGCACAGGGAATGGCTGAAGCTTTCTTT
abundance: -; d_gene: TRBD1; v_gene: TRBV3-1/TRBV3-2; j_gene: TRBJ1-2; CDR3aa: CASSPYSTGSHGYTF; CDR3nt: TGTGCCAGCAGCCCATACTCGACAGGGAGCCATGGCTACACCTTC
abundance: -; d_gene: TRBD1; v_gene: TRBV4-1; j_gene: TRBJ1-1; CDR3aa: CASSRGDRVTEAFF; CDR3nt: TGCGCCAGCAGCCGGGGGGACAGGGTCACTGAAGCTTTCTTT
abundance: -; d_gene: -; v_gene: TRBV3-1/TRBV3-2; j_gene: TRBJ2-7; CDR3aa: CASRPSPGSEYEQYF; CDR3nt: TGTGCCAGCAGACCCTCCCCGGGTAGCGAGTACGAGCAGTACTTC
abundance: -; d_gene: -; v_gene: TRBV5-1; j_gene: TRBJ2-1; CDR3aa: CASSLSGGYNEQFF; CDR3nt: TGCGCCAGCAGCTTGTCTGGCGGTTACAATGAGCAGTTCTTC
abundance: -; d_gene: -; v_gene: TRBV19; j_gene: TRBJ1-1; CDR3aa: CASLGQGREAFF; CDR3nt: TGTGCCAGTCTGGGGCAGGGAAGGGAAGCTTTCTTT
abundance: -; d_gene: -; v_gene: TRBV9; j_gene: TRBJ2-5; CDR3aa: CASSVAGEETQYF; CDR3nt: TGTGCCAGCAGCGTAGCGGGGGAAGAGACCCAGTACTTC
abundance: -; d_gene: -; v_gene: TRBV27; j_gene: TRBJ1-2; CDR3aa: CASSPTGLGYTF; CDR3nt: TGTGCCAGCAGTCCGACAGGACTTGGCTACACCTTC
abundance: -; d_gene: TRBD1; v_gene: TRBV11-2; j_gene: TRBJ1-2; CDR3aa: CASTPSGTGGGLRYGYTF; CDR3nt: TGTGCCAGCACCCCCTCTGGAACAGGGGGCGGATTACGCTATGGCTACACCTTC
abundance: -; d_gene: -; v_gene: TRBV7-2; j_gene: TRBJ2-7; CDR3aa: CASSLVPRGNYEQYF; CDR3nt: TGTGCCAGCAGCTTGGTCCCGCGGGGAAACTACGAGCAGTACTTC
abundance: once; d_gene: TRBD1; v_gene: TRBV2; j_gene: TRBJ2-7; CDR3aa: CASTGQGDEQYF; CDR3nt: TGTGCCAGCACTGGACAGGGGGACGAGCAGTACTTC
abundance: few; d_gene: -; v_gene: TRBV5-1; j_gene: TRBJ1-1; CDR3aa: CASSLAAGTEAFF; CDR3nt: TGCGCCAGCAGCTTGGCCGCGGGCACTGAAGCTTTCTTT
abundance: -; d_gene: -; v_gene: TRBV4-2; j_gene: TRBJ1-3; CDR3aa: CASSQDLAAGNTIYF; CDR3nt: TGTGCCAGCAGCCAAGATCTAGCGGCTGGAAACACCATATATTTT
abundance: -; d_gene: -; v_gene: TRBV3-1/TRBV3-2; j_gene: TRBJ2-3; CDR3aa: CASSQDSQGGTDTQYF; CDR3nt: TGTGCCAGCAGCCAAGACTCTCAGGGTGGCACAGATACGCAGTATTTT
abundance: -; d_gene: TRBD1; v_gene: TRBV25-1; j_gene: TRBJ1-2; CDR3aa: CASSTYGTDYGYTF; CDR3nt: TGTGCCAGCAGTACCTACGGGACAGACTATGGCTACACCTTC
abundance: -; d_gene: -; v_gene: TRBV5-6; j_gene: TRBJ1-1; CDR3aa: CASSLSGSPTEAFF; CDR3nt: TGTGCCAGCAGCTTGTCAGGGTCTCCTACTGAAGCTTTCTTT
abundance: -; d_gene: -; v_gene: TRBV13; j_gene: TRBJ1-4; CDR3aa: CASSAGTLPNEKLFF; CDR3nt: TGTGCCAGCAGCGCCGGGACACTGCCTAATGAAAAACTGTTTTTT
abundance: -; d_gene: TRBD1; v_gene: TRBV5-1; j_gene: TRBJ1-4; CDR3aa: CASSLAGTGIATNEKLFF; CDR3nt: TGCGCCAGCAGCTTGGCCGGGACAGGGATCGCAACTAATGAAAAACTGTTTTTT
abundance: -; d_gene: TRBD1; v_gene: TRBV9; j_gene: TRBJ1-4; CDR3aa: CASSPGGTGSGVEKLFF; CDR3nt: TGTGCCAGCAGCCCAGGAGGGACAGGGTCCGGGGTTGAAAAACTGTTTTTT
abundance: -; d_gene: TRBD2; v_gene: TRBV5-1; j_gene: TRBJ2-5; CDR3aa: CASSLETSGTQYF; CDR3nt: TGCGCCAGCAGCTTGGAGACTAGCGGGACCCAGTACTTC
abundance: -; d_gene: -; v_gene: TRBV2; j_gene: TRBJ2-7; CDR3aa: CASSPQGYEQYF; CDR3nt: TGTGCCAGCAGTCCCCAGGGGTACGAGCAGTACTTC
abundance: many; d_gene: -; v_gene: TRBV30; j_gene: TRBJ1-4; CDR3aa: CASTGTIPEKLFF; CDR3nt: TGTGCCTCCACAGGGACGATCCCTGAAAAACTGTTTTTT
abundance: -; d_gene: -; v_gene: TRBV19; j_gene: TRBJ1-6; CDR3aa: CASSIGGRNSPLHF; CDR3nt: TGTGCCAGTAGTATAGGGGGCCGCAATTCACCCCTCCACTTT
abundance: once; d_gene: -; v_gene: TRBV10-1; j_gene: TRBJ1-2; CDR3aa: CASSADRLHGYTF; CDR3nt: TGCGCCAGCAGTGCCGACAGGTTGCATGGCTACACCTTC
abundance: -; d_gene: TRBD1; v_gene: TRBV9; j_gene: TRBJ2-2; CDR3aa: CASSVDAGTGGSGELFF; CDR3nt: TGTGCCAGCAGCGTAGATGCTGGGACAGGGGGCAGCGGGGAGCTGTTTTTT
abundance: -; d_gene: TRBD2; v_gene: TRBV7-2; j_gene: TRBJ2-4; CDR3aa: CASSGAAGGTVKNIQYF; CDR3nt: TGTGCCAGCAGCGGGGCGGCGGGGGGGACGGTCAAAAACATTCAGTACTTC
abundance: few; d_gene: TRBD2; v_gene: TRBV14; j_gene: TRBJ2-2; CDR3aa: CASSQLLAGTGELFF; CDR3nt: TGTGCCAGCAGCCAACTACTAGCGGGGACCGGGGAGCTGTTTTTT
abundance: -; d_gene: TRBD1; v_gene: TRBV2; j_gene: TRBJ2-2; CDR3aa: CASSSAPTGDYTGELFF; CDR3nt: TGTGCCAGCAGTTCAGCCCCGACAGGGGATTACACCGGGGAGCTGTTTTTT
abundance: -; d_gene: -; v_gene: TRBV6-5; j_gene: TRBJ2-7; CDR3aa: CASKDRGFYEQYF; CDR3nt: TGTGCCAGCAAGGATAGGGGCTTTTACGAGCAGTACTTC
abundance: -; d_gene: TRBD1; v_gene: TRBV30; j_gene: TRBJ1-5; CDR3aa: CAWSAGTGVRNQPQHF; CDR3nt: TGTGCCTGGAGCGCTGGGACAGGGGTTCGCAATCAGCCCCAGCATTTT
abundance: -; d_gene: -; v_gene: TRBV3-1/TRBV3-2; j_gene: TRBJ1-4; CDR3aa: CASSPRAFNEKLFF; CDR3nt: TGTGCCAGCAGCCCCAGGGCTTTTAATGAAAAACTGTTTTTT
abundance: -; d_gene: TRBD1; v_gene: TRBV27; j_gene: TRBJ1-2; CDR3aa: CASSFQGAGNYGYTF; CDR3nt: TGTGCCAGCAGTTTTCAGGGGGCTGGGAACTATGGCTACACCTTC
abundance: -; d_gene: -; v_gene: TRBV6-5; j_gene: TRBJ1-5; CDR3aa: CASSPYSNQPQHF; CDR3nt: TGTGCCAGCAGTCCGTATAGCAATCAGCCCCAGCATTTT